Each of the 7 T cell receptor beta chains below was sequenced from the same sample in a study of blood T cells in healthy people across ages. The second PCR ran roughly 6 to 11 cycles with a sample-barcoded 5' primer and J-beta primers. MiXCR was run by TCRdb on the 5' RACE reads, yielding one entry per CDR3 protein. The data contain under 700,000 distinct CDR3 sequences, 24% of them singletons. These data are also associated with another study on T cells of mothers and their children.

Sample: blood. The receptors come from a boy between 10 and 17 years old in good health.

DNA of the CDR3: TGCAGCGTTGAGCGCGGAGAGACCCAGTACTTC. Translating gives CSVERGETQYF. V is TRBV29-1 and J is TRBJ2-5, with D uncertain. The CDR3 spans 11 residues. Per germline, CDR1 SQVTM and CDR2 ANQGSEA. Trimming took 3 bases from V and 4 from J, leaving 6 bases between them.

The V gene is TRBV9, the J gene TRBJ2-1; 7 bases are shared with TRBD1. Trimming cost V 4 bases and J 4 bases; bases outside gene matches: 8. The CDR3 is made up of 15 amino acids. Germline V gives CDR1 SGDLS, CDR2 YYNGEE. This CDR3 reads CASSPVGTDYNEQFF. The CDR3 coding sequence is TGTGCCAGCAGCCCTGTCGGGACAGATTACAATGAGCAGTTCTTC.

Remarks on this clonotype: It is likely a read error, because the conserved phenylalanine at the end of the CDR3 is missing. Because the CDR3's place on the DNA is in doubt, the DNA is left out and the CDR3 is given as listed by TCRdb. This chain connects TRBV7-9 to TRBJ1-4; the D call TRBD1 from the table was never checked on the DNA. Germline CDR1 is SEHNR and CDR2 is FQNEAQ (reference sequence). The CDR3 is 12 amino acids long, termini counted. CDR3 sequence: CASSLEAGTRHI.

V is TRBV6-1 and J is TRBJ1-2; 10 positions agree with TRBD1. This CDR3 is built from 17 residues. CDR1 and CDR2 (germline): MNHNS, SASEGT. V was pared by 5 bases and J by 7 bases, with 16 bases of the junction left unmatched. The CDR3 protein is CASSRTGTGAAMGGYTF. In DNA form, the CDR3 reads TGTGCCAGCAGTAGGACCGGGACAGGGGCAGCAATGGGTGGCTACACCTTC.

The chain links TRBV12-3 or TRBV12-4 to TRBJ1-5; D is unclear. This CDR3 has 15 residues. V lost 6 bases, J lost 0 bases, and 12 bases lay in between. The CDR3 is CASSQDGNSNQPQHF. The CDR3 coding sequence is TGTGCCAGCAGCCAGGACGGGAATAGCAATCAGCCCCAGCATTTT.

This clonotype came up a few times. This sequence joins TRBV5-8 and TRBJ2-2, with 8 bases fitting TRBD2. Germline-derived CDR1 and CDR2 are SGHTS and YDEGEE. The CDR3 is 15 residues long. With 4 bases clipped from V and 4 bases from J, the junction kept 6 bases outside the gene matches. The DNA of the CDR3 is TGTGCCAGCAGCCAGGGACTAGTAAGCACCGGGGAGCTGTTTTTT. It specifies CASSQGLVSTGELFF.

This clonotype was seen only a few times. The rearrangement links TRBV5-1 to TRBJ2-2; 12 bases match TRBD2. This CDR3 has 16 amino acids. The germline V gene encodes CDR1 SGHRS and CDR2 YFSETQ. The J segment lost 5 bases and the V segment lost 2 bases, leaving 4 bases of the junction unmatched. Written as DNA, the CDR3 is TGCGCCAGCAGCTTCCAACTAGCGGGGGGAACCGGGGAGCTGTTTTTT. Translating it yields CASSFQLAGGTGELFF.